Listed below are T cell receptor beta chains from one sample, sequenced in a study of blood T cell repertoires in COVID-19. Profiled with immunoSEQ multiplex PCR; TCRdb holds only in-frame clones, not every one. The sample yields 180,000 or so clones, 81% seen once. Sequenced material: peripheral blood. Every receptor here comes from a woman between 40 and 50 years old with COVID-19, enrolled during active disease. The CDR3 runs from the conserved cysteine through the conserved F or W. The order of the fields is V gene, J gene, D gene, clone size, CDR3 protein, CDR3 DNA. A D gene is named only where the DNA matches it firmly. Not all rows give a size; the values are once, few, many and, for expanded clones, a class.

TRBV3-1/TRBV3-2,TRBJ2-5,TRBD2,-,CASSRIRLAGQETQYF,TGTGCCAGCAGCCGGATAAGACTAGCGGGGCAAGAGACCCAGTACTTC
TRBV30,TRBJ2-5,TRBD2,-,CAWSQTSGETQYF,TGTGCCTGGAGTCAAACTAGCGGGGAGACCCAGTACTTC
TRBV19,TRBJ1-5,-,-,CASSPQRPNYSNQPQHF,TGTGCCAGTAGCCCTCAGAGGCCCAACTATAGCAATCAGCCCCAGCATTTT
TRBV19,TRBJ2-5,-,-,CASSIVANQETQYF,TGTGCCAGTAGTATAGTTGCGAACCAAGAGACCCAGTACTTC
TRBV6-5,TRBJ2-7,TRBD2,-,CASSPGWGGSYEQYF,TGTGCCAGCAGCCCCGGTTGGGGGGGCTCCTACGAGCAGTACTTC
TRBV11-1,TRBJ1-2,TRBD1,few,CASSNTGGNYGYTF,TGTGCCAGCAGCAACACAGGGGGTAACTATGGCTACACCTTC
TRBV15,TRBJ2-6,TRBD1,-,CATSRARLLGTVHSGANVLTF,TGTGCCACCAGCAGAGCCAGGCTTTTGGGGACAGTTCACTCTGGGGCCAACGTCCTGACTTTC
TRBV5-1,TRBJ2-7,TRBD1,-,CASSLGTGTYEQYF,TGCGCCAGCAGCTTAGGGACAGGGACCTACGAGCAGTACTTC
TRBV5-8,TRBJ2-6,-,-,CASSSPRRQAGANVLTF,TGTGCCAGCAGCTCCCCTCGAAGGCAGGCTGGGGCCAACGTCCTGACTTTC
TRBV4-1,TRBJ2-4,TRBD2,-,CASSQDQSSGGIIQYF,TGCGCCAGCAGCCAAGATCAATCTAGCGGGGGGATCATTCAGTACTTC
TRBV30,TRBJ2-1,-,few,CAWSVRAEGTVQFF,TGTGCCTGGAGTGTACGGGCGGAGGGGACAGTGCAGTTCTTC
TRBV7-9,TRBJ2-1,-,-,CASSLGLGAGWTEQFF,TGTGCCAGCAGCTTAGGGTTGGGTGCAGGGTGGACTGAGCAGTTCTTC
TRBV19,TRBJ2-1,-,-,CASSISDFYNEQFF,TGTGCCAGTAGTATCTCAGATTTCTACAATGAGCAGTTCTTC
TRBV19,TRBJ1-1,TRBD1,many,CASSTNDRGLNTEAFF,TGTGCCAGTAGTACCAACGACAGGGGATTGAACACTGAAGCTTTCTTT
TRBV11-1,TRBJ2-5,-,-,CASSFGAKETQYF,TGTGCCAGCAGCTTCGGAGCAAAAGAGACCCAGTACTTC
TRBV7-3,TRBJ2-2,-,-,CASSLTVSPTGELFF,TGTGCCAGCAGCTTAACGGTCAGTCCGACCGGGGAGCTGTTTTTT
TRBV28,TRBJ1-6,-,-,CASSLGGSYNSPLHF,TGTGCCAGCAGCCTAGGAGGCTCCTATAATTCACCCCTCCACTTT
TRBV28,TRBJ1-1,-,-,CASSLGRTEAFF,TGTGCCAGCAGTTTGGGGCGCACTGAAGCTTTCTTT
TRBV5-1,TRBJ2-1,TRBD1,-,CASSKRQGMDEQFF,TGCGCCAGCAGCAAAAGACAGGGTATGGATGAGCAGTTCTTC
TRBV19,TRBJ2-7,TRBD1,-,CASSPGQVGAYEQYF,TGTGCCAGTAGTCCAGGACAGGTTGGGGCCTACGAGCAGTACTTC
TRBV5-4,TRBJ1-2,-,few,CASTMALGNYGYTF,TGTGCCAGCACCATGGCCCTCGGGAACTATGGCTACACCTTC
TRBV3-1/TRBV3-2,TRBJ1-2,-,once,CASSLGEGSNYGYTF,TGTGCCAGCAGCCTTGGGGAGGGTAGTAACTATGGCTACACCTTC
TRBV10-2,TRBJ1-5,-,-,CASSETVQPQHF,TGCGCCAGCAGTGAGACGGTACAGCCCCAGCATTTT
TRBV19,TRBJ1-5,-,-,CASSMPASNQPQHF,TGTGCCAGTAGTATGCCCGCGAGCAATCAGCCCCAGCATTTT
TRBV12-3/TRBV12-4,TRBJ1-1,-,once,CASSSLQGTTFF,TGTGCCAGCAGTTCATTACAGGGTACAACTTTCTTT
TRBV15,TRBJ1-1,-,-,CATSAESGDEAFF,TGTGCCACCAGCGCCGAGTCGGGGGACGAAGCTTTCTTT
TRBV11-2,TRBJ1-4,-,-,CASSLDPTVREKLFF,TGTGCCAGCAGCTTAGATCCGACAGTACGTGAAAAACTGTTTTTT
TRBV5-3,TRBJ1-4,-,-,CARSLGYSDGRNGKLFF,TGTGCCAGAAGCTTGGGGTACAGCGATGGGAGGAATGGAAAACTGTTTTTT
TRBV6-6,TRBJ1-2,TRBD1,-,CASSSDRGDYGYTF,TGTGCCAGCAGTTCCGACAGGGGAGACTATGGCTACACCTTC
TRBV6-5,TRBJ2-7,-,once,CASSYSPYEQYF,TGTGCCAGCAGTTACTCCCCGTACGAGCAGTACTTC
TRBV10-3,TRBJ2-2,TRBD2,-,CAISTPTGGTGELFF,TGTGCCATCTCAACGCCCACCGGGGGGACCGGGGAGCTGTTTTTT
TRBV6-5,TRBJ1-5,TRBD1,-,CASRRDRYSNQPQHF,TGTGCCAGCAGGAGGGACAGATATAGCAATCAGCCCCAGCATTTT
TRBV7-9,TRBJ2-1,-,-,CASSPGYNEQFF,TGTGCCAGCAGCCCAGGGTACAATGAGCAGTTCTTC
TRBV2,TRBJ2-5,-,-,CASSELVQGETQYF,TGTGCCAGCAGTGAGCTAGTGCAGGGAGAGACCCAGTACTTC
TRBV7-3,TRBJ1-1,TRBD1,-,CASSLDRGVEAFF,TGTGCCAGCAGCTTGGACAGGGGTGTTGAAGCTTTCTTT
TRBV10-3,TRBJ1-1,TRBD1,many,CAISGQGARAEAFF,TGTGCCATCAGTGGACAGGGGGCGAGGGCTGAAGCTTTCTTT
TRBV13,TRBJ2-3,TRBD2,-,CASSPRGTRRAQYF,TGTGCCAGCAGCCCCCGGGGGACTAGACGGGCGCAGTATTTT
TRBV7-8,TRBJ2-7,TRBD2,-,CASSVSGSTDEQYF,TGTGCCAGCAGCGTTAGCGGGAGCACGGACGAGCAGTACTTC
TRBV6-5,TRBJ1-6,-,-,CATMGGLNSPLHF,TGTGCCACCATGGGGGGTCTTAATTCACCCCTCCACTTT
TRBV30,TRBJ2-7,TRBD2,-,CAWSAGTSGLIGEQYF,TGTGCCTGGAGTGCCGGGACTAGCGGTCTTATAGGCGAGCAGTACTTC
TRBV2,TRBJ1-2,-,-,CASSTQGFDYGYTF,TGTGCCAGCAGTACTCAGGGGTTTGACTATGGCTACACCTTC
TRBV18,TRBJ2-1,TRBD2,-,CASTSSGSMFNEQFF,TGTGCCAGCACAAGTAGCGGGAGCATGTTTAATGAGCAGTTCTTC
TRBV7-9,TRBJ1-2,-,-,CASSPPGDYGYTF,TGTGCCAGCAGCCCACCTGGGGACTACGGCTACACCTTC
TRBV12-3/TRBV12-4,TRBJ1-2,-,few,CASSLDGSSGYTF,TGTGCCAGCAGTCTCGACGGGTCATCGGGCTACACCTTC
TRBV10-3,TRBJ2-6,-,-,CAIARGSPGALSGANVLTF,TGTGCCATCGCCCGGGGTAGTCCAGGGGCCCTTTCTGGGGCCAACGTCCTGACTTTC
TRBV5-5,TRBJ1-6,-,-,CASSLQDSPLHF,TGTGCCAGCAGCCTGCAGGATTCACCCCTCCACTTT
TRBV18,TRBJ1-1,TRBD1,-,CASSLLETGEGTEAFF,TGTGCCAGCTCTCTACTGGAGACAGGGGAGGGCACTGAAGCTTTCTTT
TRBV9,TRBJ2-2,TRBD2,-,CASSVGGGAGELFF,TGTGCCAGCAGCGTAGGCGGGGGAGCCGGGGAGCTGTTTTTT
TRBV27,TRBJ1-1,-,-,CASSLTYINTEAFF,TGTGCCAGCAGTCTCACATACATTAACACTGAAGCTTTCTTT
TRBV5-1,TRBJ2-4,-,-,CASSLGQPRNIQYF,TGCGCCAGCAGCTTGGGACAGCCTCGAAACATTCAGTACTTC
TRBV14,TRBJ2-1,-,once,CASSHSREQFF,TGTGCCAGCAGCCATTCCCGTGAGCAGTTCTTC
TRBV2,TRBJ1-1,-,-,CASSEWQSTEAFF,TGTGCCAGCAGTGAATGGCAGTCCACTGAAGCTTTCTTT
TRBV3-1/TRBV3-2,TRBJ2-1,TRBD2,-,CASSPQLAGGVVSEFF,TGTGCCAGCAGCCCTCAACTAGCGGGAGGGGTTGTGAGCGAGTTCTTC
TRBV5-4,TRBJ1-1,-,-,CASSWGVGNTEAFF,TGTGCCAGCAGCTGGGGGGTAGGGAACACTGAAGCTTTCTTT
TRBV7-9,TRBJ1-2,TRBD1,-,CASSGGDRADYGYTF,TGTGCCAGCAGCGGGGGGGACAGGGCGGACTATGGCTACACCTTC
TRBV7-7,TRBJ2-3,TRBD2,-,CASSPLAGVVPDTQYF,TGTGCTAGCAGCCCGCTAGCGGGAGTAGTGCCTGATACGCAGTATTTT
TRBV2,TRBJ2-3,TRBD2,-,CASSLLAGGSDTQYF,TGTGCCAGCAGCCTACTAGCGGGAGGTTCCGATACGCAGTATTTT